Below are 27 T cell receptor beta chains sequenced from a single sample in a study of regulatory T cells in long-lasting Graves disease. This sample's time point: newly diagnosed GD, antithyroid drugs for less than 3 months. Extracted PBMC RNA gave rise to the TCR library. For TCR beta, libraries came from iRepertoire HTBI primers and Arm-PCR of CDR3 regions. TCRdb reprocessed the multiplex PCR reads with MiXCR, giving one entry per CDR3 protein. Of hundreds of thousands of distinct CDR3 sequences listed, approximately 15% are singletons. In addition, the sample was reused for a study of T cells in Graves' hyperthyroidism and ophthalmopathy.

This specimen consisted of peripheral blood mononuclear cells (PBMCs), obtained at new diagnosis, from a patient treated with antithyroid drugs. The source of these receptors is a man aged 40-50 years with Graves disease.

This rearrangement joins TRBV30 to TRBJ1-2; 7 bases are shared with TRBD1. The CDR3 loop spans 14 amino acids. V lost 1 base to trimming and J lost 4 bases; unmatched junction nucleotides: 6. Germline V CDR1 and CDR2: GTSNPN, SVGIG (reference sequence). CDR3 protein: CAWSGGTDGYGYTF. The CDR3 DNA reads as TGTGCCTGGAGTGGAGGGACAGACGGCTATGGCTACACCTTC.

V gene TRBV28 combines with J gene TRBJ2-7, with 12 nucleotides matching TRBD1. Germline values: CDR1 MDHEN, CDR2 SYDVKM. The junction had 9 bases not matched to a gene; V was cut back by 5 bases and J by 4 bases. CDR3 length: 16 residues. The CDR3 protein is CASSSPGQGARYEQYF. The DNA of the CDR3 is TGTGCCAGCAGTAGTCCGGGACAGGGGGCGCGGTACGAGCAGTACTTC. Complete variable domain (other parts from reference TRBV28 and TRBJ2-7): DVKVTQSSRYLVKRTGEKVFLECVQDMDHENMFWYRQDPGLGLRLIYFSYDVKMKEKGDIPEGYSVSREKKERFSLILESASTNQTSMYLCASSSPGQGARYEQYFGPGTRLTVT.

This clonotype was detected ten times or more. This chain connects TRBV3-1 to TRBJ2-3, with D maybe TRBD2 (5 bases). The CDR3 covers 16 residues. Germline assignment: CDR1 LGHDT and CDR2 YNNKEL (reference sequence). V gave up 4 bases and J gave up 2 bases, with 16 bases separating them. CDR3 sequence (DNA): TGTGCCAGCAGCCCCCCGCAACTAGGATTCACAGATACGCAGTATTTT. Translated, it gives CASSPPQLGFTDTQYF.

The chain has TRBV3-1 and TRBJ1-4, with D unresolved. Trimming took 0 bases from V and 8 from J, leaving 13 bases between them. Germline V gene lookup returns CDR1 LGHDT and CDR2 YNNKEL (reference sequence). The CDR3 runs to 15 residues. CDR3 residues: CASSQERSSREKLFF. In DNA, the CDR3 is TGTGCCAGCAGCCAAGAACGGAGTAGTCGCGAAAAACTGTTTTTT.

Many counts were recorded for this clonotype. DNA of the CDR3: TGTGCCAGCAGTGATGTATACGAGCAGTACTTC. Residues: CASSDVYEQYF. V usage is TRBV2 and J usage is TRBJ2-7; no clear D. Per the germline V gene, CDR1 is SNHLY and CDR2 is FYNNEI. Trimming took off 3 bases at V and 4 bases at J, with 4 bases between the two ends. This CDR3 region has 11 residues. The full variable domain, in which reference TRBV2 and TRBJ2-7 provide the parts outside the CDR3, is EPEVTQTPSHQVTQMGQEVILRCVPISNHLYFYWYRQILGQKVEFLVSFYNNEISEKSEIFDDQFSVERPDGSNFTLKIRSTKLEDSAMYFCASSDVYEQYFGPGTRLTVT.

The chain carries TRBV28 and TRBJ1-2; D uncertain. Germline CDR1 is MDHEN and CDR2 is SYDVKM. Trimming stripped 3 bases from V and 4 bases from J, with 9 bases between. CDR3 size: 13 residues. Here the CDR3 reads CASSLRHSYGYTF. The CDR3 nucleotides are TGTGCCAGCAGTTTGCGGCACTCCTATGGCTACACCTTC.

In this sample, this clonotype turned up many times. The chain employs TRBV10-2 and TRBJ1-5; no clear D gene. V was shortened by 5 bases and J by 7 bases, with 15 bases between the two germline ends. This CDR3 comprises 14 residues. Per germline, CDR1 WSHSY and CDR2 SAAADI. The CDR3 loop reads CASSYGGVDQPQHF. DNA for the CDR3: TGCGCCAGCAGTTATGGAGGAGTGGACCAGCCCCAGCATTTT.

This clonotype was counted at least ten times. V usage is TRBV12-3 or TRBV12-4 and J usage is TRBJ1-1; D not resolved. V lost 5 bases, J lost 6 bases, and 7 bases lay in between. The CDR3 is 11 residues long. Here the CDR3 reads CASSGEAEAFF. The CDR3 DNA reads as TGTGCCAGCAGTGGGGAAGCTGAAGCTTTCTTT.

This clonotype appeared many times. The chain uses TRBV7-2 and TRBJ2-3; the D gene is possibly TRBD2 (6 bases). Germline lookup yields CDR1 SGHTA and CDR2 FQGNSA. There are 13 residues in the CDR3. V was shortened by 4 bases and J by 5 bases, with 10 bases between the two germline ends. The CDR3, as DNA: TGTGCCAGCAGCTCGCGGAGGGAAGATACGCAGTATTTT. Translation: CASSSRREDTQYF.

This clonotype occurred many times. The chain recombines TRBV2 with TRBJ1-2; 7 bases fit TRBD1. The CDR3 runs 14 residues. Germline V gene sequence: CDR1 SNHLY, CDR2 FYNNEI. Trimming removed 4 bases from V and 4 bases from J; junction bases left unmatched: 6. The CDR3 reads CASSVTRQGYGYTF. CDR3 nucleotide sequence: TGTGCCAGCAGTGTAACCCGACAGGGCTATGGCTACACCTTC. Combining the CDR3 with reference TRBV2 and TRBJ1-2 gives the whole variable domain EPEVTQTPSHQVTQMGQEVILRCVPISNHLYFYWYRQILGQKVEFLVSFYNNEISEKSEIFDDQFSVERPDGSNFTLKIRSTKLEDSAMYFCASSVTRQGYGYTFGSGTRLTVV.

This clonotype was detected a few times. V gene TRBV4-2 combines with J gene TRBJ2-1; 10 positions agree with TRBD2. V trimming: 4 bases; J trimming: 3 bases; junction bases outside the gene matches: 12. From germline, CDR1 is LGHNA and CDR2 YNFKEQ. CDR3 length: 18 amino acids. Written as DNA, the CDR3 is TGTGCCAGCAGCCCAGACGTACTAGCGGGGACCGTCTACAATGAGCAGTTCTTC. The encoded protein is CASSPDVLAGTVYNEQFF.

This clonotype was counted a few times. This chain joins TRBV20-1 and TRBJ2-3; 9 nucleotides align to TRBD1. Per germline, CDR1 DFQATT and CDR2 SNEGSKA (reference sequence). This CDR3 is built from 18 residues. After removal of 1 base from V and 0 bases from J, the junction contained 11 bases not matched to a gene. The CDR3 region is CSARGIVTGGPSTDTQYF. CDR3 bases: TGCAGTGCTAGAGGAATAGTCACAGGGGGCCCTAGCACAGATACGCAGTATTTT.

The CDR3 DNA is TGTGCCAGCAATCCGGGGGCCAGCTCCTACAATGAGCAGTTCTTC. Its translation: CASNPGASSYNEQFF. The chain is built from TRBV6-1 and TRBJ2-1, with D possibly called TRBD1 or TRBD2 (6 bases each). The germline gives CDR1 MNHNS, CDR2 SASEGT. The CDR3 contains 15 residues. Deletions cut 7 bases from V and 0 bases from J, with 13 bases between.

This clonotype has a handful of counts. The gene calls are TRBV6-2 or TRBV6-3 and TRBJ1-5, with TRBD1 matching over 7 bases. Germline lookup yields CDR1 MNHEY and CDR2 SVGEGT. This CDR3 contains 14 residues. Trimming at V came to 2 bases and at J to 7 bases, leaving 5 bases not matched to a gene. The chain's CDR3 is CASSYVDRDQPQHF. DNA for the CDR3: TGTGCCAGCAGTTACGTTGACAGGGACCAGCCCCAGCATTTT.

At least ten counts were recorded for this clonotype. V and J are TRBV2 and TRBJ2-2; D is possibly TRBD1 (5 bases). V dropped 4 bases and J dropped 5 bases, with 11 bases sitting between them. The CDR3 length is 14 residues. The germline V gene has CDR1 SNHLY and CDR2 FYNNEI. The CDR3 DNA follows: TGTGCCAGCAGTGTAACAGGATATACCGGGGAGCTGTTTTTT. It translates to CASSVTGYTGELFF.

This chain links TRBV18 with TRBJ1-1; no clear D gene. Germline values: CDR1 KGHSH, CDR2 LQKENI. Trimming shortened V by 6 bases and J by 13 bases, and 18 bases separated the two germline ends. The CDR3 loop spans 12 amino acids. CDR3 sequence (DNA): TGTGCCAGCTCCCCCAGTGAGGGCCCGCTTTTCTTT. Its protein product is CASSPSEGPLFF.

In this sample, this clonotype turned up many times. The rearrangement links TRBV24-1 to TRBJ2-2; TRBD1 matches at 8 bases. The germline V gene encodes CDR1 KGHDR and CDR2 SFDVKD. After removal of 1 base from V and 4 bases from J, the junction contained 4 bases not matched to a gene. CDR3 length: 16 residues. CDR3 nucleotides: TGTGCCACCAGTGATTTCAGGGGGCGCGGCACCGGGGAGCTGTTTTTT. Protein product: CATSDFRGRGTGELFF.

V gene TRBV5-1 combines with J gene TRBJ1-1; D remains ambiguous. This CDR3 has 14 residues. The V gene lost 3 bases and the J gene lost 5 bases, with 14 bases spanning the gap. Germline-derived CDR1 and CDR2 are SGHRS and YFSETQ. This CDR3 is CASSWEGPGTEAFF. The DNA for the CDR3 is TGCGCCAGCAGCTGGGAGGGCCCGGGTACTGAAGCTTTCTTT.

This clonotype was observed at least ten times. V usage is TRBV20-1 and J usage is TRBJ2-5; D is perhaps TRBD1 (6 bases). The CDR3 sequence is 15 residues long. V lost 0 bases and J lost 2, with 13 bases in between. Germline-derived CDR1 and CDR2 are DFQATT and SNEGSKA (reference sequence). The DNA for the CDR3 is TGCAGTGCTAGAGATCTACGGACAGCTCAAGAGACCCAGTACTTC. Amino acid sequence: CSARDLRTAQETQYF.

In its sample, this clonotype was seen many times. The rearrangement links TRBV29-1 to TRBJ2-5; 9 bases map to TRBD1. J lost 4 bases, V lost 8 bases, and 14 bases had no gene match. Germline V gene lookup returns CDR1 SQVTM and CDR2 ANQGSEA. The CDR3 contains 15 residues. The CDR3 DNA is TGCAGCTTACGTCCCGGGACAGGGATTGGAGAGACCCAGTACTTC. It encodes CSLRPGTGIGETQYF.

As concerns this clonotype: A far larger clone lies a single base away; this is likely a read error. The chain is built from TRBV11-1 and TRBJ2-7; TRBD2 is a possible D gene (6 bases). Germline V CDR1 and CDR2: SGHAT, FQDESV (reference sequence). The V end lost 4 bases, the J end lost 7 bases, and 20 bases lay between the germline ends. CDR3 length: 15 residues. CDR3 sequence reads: CASSSTRVSYNEQYF. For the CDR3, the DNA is TGTGCCAGCAGCTCGACTAGGGTCTCCTACAATGAGCAGTACTTC.

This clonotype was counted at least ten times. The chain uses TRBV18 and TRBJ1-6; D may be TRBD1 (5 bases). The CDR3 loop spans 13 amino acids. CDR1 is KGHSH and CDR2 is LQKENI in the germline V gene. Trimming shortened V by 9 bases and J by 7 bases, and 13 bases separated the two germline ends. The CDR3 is CASTGDRNSPLHF. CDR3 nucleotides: TGTGCCAGTACGGGAGACAGAAATTCACCCCTCCACTTT.

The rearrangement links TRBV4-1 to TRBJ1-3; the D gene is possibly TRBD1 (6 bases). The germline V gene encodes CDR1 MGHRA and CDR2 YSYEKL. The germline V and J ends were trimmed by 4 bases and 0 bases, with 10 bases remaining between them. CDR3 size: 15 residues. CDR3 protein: CASSRTESSGNTIYF. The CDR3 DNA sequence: TGCGCCAGCAGCCGGACAGAGAGCTCTGGAAACACCATATATTTT.

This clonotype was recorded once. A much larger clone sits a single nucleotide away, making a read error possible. This CDR3 reads CAGSQVTGGDNEQFF. DNA for the CDR3: TGTGCCGGCAGCCAAGTGACAGGGGGGGACAATGAGCAGTTCTTC. This chain uses TRBV4-2 with TRBJ2-1; 9 bases fit TRBD1. The CDR3 sequence is 15 residues long. From germline, CDR1 is LGHNA and CDR2 YNFKEQ.

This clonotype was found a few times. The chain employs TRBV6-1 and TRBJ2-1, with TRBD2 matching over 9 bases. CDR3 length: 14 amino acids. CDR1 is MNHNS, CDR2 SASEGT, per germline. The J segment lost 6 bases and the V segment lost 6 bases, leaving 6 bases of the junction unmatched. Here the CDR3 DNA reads TGTGCCAGCAGGCAGGCGGGGGGGCCCAATGAGCAGTTCTTC. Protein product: CASRQAGGPNEQFF.

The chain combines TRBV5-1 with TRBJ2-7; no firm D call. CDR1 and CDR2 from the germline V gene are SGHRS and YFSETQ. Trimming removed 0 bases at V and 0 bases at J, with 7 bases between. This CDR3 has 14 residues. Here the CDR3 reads CASSLGSSSYEQYF. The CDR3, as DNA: TGCGCCAGCAGCTTGGGGTCTAGCTCCTACGAGCAGTACTTC.

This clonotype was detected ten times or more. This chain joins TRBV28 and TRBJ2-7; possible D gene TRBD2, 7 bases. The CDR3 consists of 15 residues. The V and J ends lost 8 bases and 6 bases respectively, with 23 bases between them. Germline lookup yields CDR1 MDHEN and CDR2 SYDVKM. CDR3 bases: TGTGCCAGCGACACGCTGGGGGGGGGGGCCCTCGAGCAGTACTTC. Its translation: CASDTLGGGALEQYF.